The 13 T cell receptor beta chains reported below all come from one sample, sequenced in a study of T cell clonotyping in hematopoietic cell transplantation. The data were produced by immunoSEQ multiplex PCR, yet TCRdb's version contains in-frame clones alone and is incomplete. The table records approximately 5,000 clones, around 80% of them present only once. The sequencing used peripheral blood mononuclear cells, collected 100 days after allogeneic stem cell transplant. The source is a male patient aged 60-69 years who had an allogeneic stem cell transplant, so T cells may come from the graft donor. Some clones in this sample may be carry-over from other donors' samples.

The V gene is TRBV7-6, the J gene TRBJ1-1, with D possibly matching TRBD1 (5 bases). CDR1 and CDR2 from the germline V gene are SGHVS and FNYEAQ. Trimming removed 2 bases from V and 1 base from J, with 11 bases in between. The CDR3 loop spans 15 amino acids. CDR3 loop: CASSLPDRKNTEAFF. The CDR3 coding sequence is TGTGCCAGCAGCTTACCTGACAGAAAGAACACTGAAGCTTTCTTT.

J is TRBJ1-4 and V is TRBV6-5; TRBD1 might be the D (6 bases). Between the trimmed V and J ends, which lost 6 bases and 3 bases, there was a span of 11 bases. CDR3 length equals 14 residues. Per germline, CDR1 MNHEY and CDR2 SVGAGI. CDR3 nucleotides: TGTGCCAGCAGCCCACAGGGCCCTAATGAAAAACTGTTTTTT. It codes for CASSPQGPNEKLFF.

The rearrangement joins TRBV6-6 to TRBJ2-7, with D unclear. The CDR3 totals 13 residues. Germline CDR1 MNHNY, CDR2 SVGAGI (reference sequence). The ends were cut back, 2 bases at V and 3 bases at J, with 8 bases in the middle. The DNA for the CDR3 is TGTGCCAGCAGTTACGGCCCAGTCTACGAGCAGTACTTC. Residues: CASSYGPVYEQYF.

V and J are TRBV28 and TRBJ2-3; D call uncertain. The CDR3 has 12 residues. V shed 6 bases and J shed 3 bases, with 7 bases lying between them. In germline, CDR1 is MDHEN, CDR2 SYDVKM. CDR3 sequence (DNA): TGTGCCAGCAGCGCTACAACAGATACGCAGTATTTT. Its translation: CASSATTDTQYF.

By share, this clone ranks as large. The gene calls are TRBV11-2 and TRBJ2-1; tentatively, D is TRBD2 (5 bases). Per germline, CDR1 SGHAT and CDR2 FQNNGV. There are 14 residues in the CDR3. V was clipped by 5 bases and J by 3 bases, with 11 bases between them. CDR3 sequence (DNA): TGTGCCAGCAGCCCCCGGGAAGTCTACAATGAGCAGTTCTTC. Residues: CASSPREVYNEQFF.

The CDR3 DNA reads TGTGCCTGGAGTCGTAGGGGGCAGTGGGCTTTCTTT. This gives the protein CAWSRRGQWAFF. The J gene is TRBJ1-1, the V gene TRBV30; 7 bases agree with TRBD1. From germline, CDR1 is GTSNPN and CDR2 SVGIG (reference sequence). CDR3 size: 12 residues. V lost 2 bases and J lost 11; bases outside the gene matches: 8.

The chain is built from TRBV5-1 and TRBJ1-1; D gene unclear. CDR1 and CDR2 from the germline V gene are SGHRS and YFSETQ. This CDR3 comprises 16 residues. Trimming cost V 1 base and J 1 base, with 14 bases left between them. CDR3 sequence reads: CASSLSSEVQNTEAFF. The CDR3 DNA reads TGCGCCAGCAGCTTGAGTTCCGAAGTCCAGAACACTGAAGCTTTCTTT. The whole variable domain, remainder taken from reference TRBV5-1 and TRBJ1-1, is KAGVTQTPRYLIKTRGQQVTLSCSPISGHRSVSWYQQTPGQGLQFLFEYFSETQRNKGNFPGRFSGRQFSNSRSEMNVSTLELGDSALYLCASSLSSEVQNTEAFFGQGTRLTVV.

This chain links TRBV4-1 with TRBJ1-1; no clear D gene. With 3 bases removed from V and 3 bases from J, the gap between germline ends came to 11 bases. Germline CDR1 MGHRA, CDR2 YSYEKL. This CDR3 has 14 residues. The CDR3 nucleotides read TGCGCCAGCAGCCACGTAAGTCAGGACACTGAAGCTTTCTTT. Amino acids: CASSHVSQDTEAFF.

This clone was seen a few times. J is TRBJ2-7 and V is TRBV5-5; TRBD2 is a possible D gene (7 bases). This CDR3 spans 15 amino acids. The germline CDR1 and CDR2 sequences are SGHKS and YYEKEE (reference sequence). Trimming shortened V by 6 bases and J by 0 bases, and 16 bases separated the two germline ends. The DNA for the CDR3 is TGTGCCAGCACATATGGGGGGGCCAGCTCCTACGAGCAGTACTTC. Encoded protein: CASTYGGASSYEQYF.

The chain couples TRBV11-2 to TRBJ2-7, with a weak D call TRBD1 (6 bases). Looked up from germline, CDR1 is SGHAT and CDR2 is FQNNGV. V was shortened by 5 bases and J by 3 bases, with 14 bases between the two germline ends. This CDR3 is built from 14 residues. This CDR3 is CASSGKGVGYEQYF. The CDR3 DNA follows: TGTGCCAGCAGCGGTAAGGGGGTAGGCTACGAGCAGTACTTC.

By sample fraction, this clone is large. Other DNA sequences in the sample encode the same CDR3. The chain links TRBV5-4 to TRBJ2-7, with D perhaps assigned TRBD1 or TRBD2 (5 bases each). Germline CDR1 is SGHNT and CDR2 is YYREEE (reference sequence). CDR3 size: 13 residues. The V end lost 3 bases, the J end lost 0 bases, and 7 bases lay between the germline ends. CDR3 region: CASSWDGSYEQYF. DNA of the CDR3: TGTGCCAGCAGCTGGGACGGCTCCTACGAGCAGTACTTC. The entire variable domain, with the rest obtained from reference TRBV5-4 and TRBJ2-7, is as follows: ETGVTQSPTHLIKTRGQQVTLRCSSQSGHNTVSWYQQALGQGPQFIFQYYREEENGRGNFPPRFSGLQFPNYSSELNVNALELDDSALYLCASSWDGSYEQYFGPGTRLTVT.

This clone appeared a few times. As DNA, the CDR3 is TGTGCCAGCTCACCACCCGACAGGGCGATGGGCTACACCTTC. Protein product: CASSPPDRAMGYTF. The chain carries TRBV18 and TRBJ1-2, with 7 bases aligning to TRBD1. The V gene's germline CDR1 is KGHSH and CDR2 LQKENI. The CDR3 is 14 amino acids. V lost 0 bases and J lost 8; bases outside the gene matches: 6.

V and J are TRBV7-2 and TRBJ1-1, with 9 positions matching TRBD1. Germline CDR1 reads SGHTA; CDR2 reads FQGNSA. The length of the CDR3 is 15 residues. Trimming removed 2 bases from V and 9 bases from J; junction bases left unmatched: 10. CDR3 DNA sequence: TGTGCCAGCAGCTTACCTCCGGGACAGGGATATCAAGCTTTCTTT. This codes for CASSLPPGQGYQAFF.